One and the same sample provided the 22 T cell receptor beta chains below, sequenced in a study of blood T cell repertoires in COVID-19. The data were produced by immunoSEQ multiplex PCR, yet TCRdb's version contains in-frame clones alone and is incomplete. The profile shows roughly 150,000 clones, about four fifths of them singletons. Sequenced sample: peripheral blood. These receptors were collected from a woman aged 60-75 years with COVID-19, enrolled during active disease.

This clone was seen a few times. The sample has other DNA sequences that encode this CDR3 too. The J gene is TRBJ1-2, the V gene TRBV28, with no clear D. CDR3 size: 14 residues. Germline V gives CDR1 MDHEN, CDR2 SYDVKM. Trimming shortened V by 5 bases and J by 5 bases, and 15 bases separated the two germline ends. CDR3 sequence (DNA): TGTGCCAGCAGTCCCCCTGGGAGGGTATATGGCTACACCTTC. It translates to CASSPPGRVYGYTF.

J is TRBJ2-1 and V is TRBV5-1; no definite D call. CDR1 SGHRS and CDR2 YFSETQ come from the germline V gene. CDR3 size: 14 residues. The V end lost 5 bases, the J end lost 0 bases, and 9 bases lay between the germline ends. In nucleotides, the CDR3 is TGCGCCAGCAGTCTCGCTAGCTCCTACAATGAGCAGTTCTTC. As protein: CASSLASSYNEQFF.

This chain uses TRBV7-2 with TRBJ2-7; a possible D gene is TRBD1 (6 bases). From germline, CDR1 is SGHTA and CDR2 FQGNSA. V was clipped by 3 bases and J by 4 bases, with 13 bases between them. The CDR3 extends over 14 amino acids. The DNA for the CDR3 is TGTGCCAGCAGCTTTAGCCAGGGGTCATACGAGCAGTACTTC. It translates to CASSFSQGSYEQYF.

The chain uses TRBV2 and TRBJ1-2; TRBD1 agrees at 7 bases. Germline assignment: CDR1 SNHLY and CDR2 FYNNEI. V was clipped by 0 bases and J by 12 bases; unmatched bases: 10. The CDR3 runs 14 residues. The CDR3 DNA reads as TGTGCCAGCAGTGAAGCGCAAGGGGGCGTGGGGGACACCTTC. The encoded protein is CASSEAQGGVGDTF.

The chain carries TRBV6-6 and TRBJ2-5; D possibly corresponds to TRBD2 (6 bases). Germline-derived CDR1 and CDR2 are MNHNY and SVGAGI (reference sequence). The CDR3 is 16 residues long. V lost 6 bases to trimming and J lost 1 base, with 18 bases between them. For the CDR3, the DNA is TGTGCCAGCAGCAGAGGAGGGCTTGGGGTCCAAGAGACCCAGTACTTC. As protein: CASSRGGLGVQETQYF.

The gene calls are TRBV9 and TRBJ2-5, with D hard to call. This CDR3 has 14 amino acids. Germline V gene sequence: CDR1 SGDLS, CDR2 YYNGEE. Deletions cut 0 bases from V and 4 bases from J, with 10 bases between. The CDR3 reads CASSVGARGETQYF. The CDR3 DNA reads TGTGCCAGCAGCGTAGGAGCCCGAGGAGAGACCCAGTACTTC. Based on the CDR3 plus reference TRBV9 and TRBJ2-5, the full variable domain is DSGVTQTPKHLITATGQRVTLRCSPRSGDLSVYWYQQSLDQGLQFLIQYYNGEERAKGNILERFSAQQFPDLHSELNLSSLELGDSALYFCASSVGARGETQYFGPGTRLLVL.

This clone was found many times. The chain combines TRBV6-2 or TRBV6-3 with TRBJ1-5; TRBD1 aligns across 11 bases. Germline CDR1 is MNHEY and CDR2 is SVGEGT. CDR3 size: 17 residues. Unmatched junction bases numbered 8, after V lost 6 bases and J lost 1 base. Here the CDR3 reads CASSDPGTGGSNQPQHF. CDR3 DNA: TGTGCCAGCAGCGACCCAGGGACAGGGGGGAGCAATCAGCCCCAGCATTTT.

V is TRBV2 and J is TRBJ1-1; D is uncertain. V lost 7 bases and J lost 1, with 10 bases in between. Germline loops: CDR1 SNHLY, CDR2 FYNNEI. The CDR3 consists of 13 residues. CDR3 nucleotides: TGTGCCAGCAAGATAGGCGGGAACACTGAAGCTTTCTTT. This sequence encodes CASKIGGNTEAFF.

The table lists this clone with a few counts. CDR3 residues: CASTTGERGYTF. The CDR3 nucleotides read TGTGCCAGCACCACAGGGGAGCGGGGCTACACCTTC. The V gene is TRBV6-5, the J gene TRBJ1-2, with 7 bases identical to TRBD1. The germline V gene has CDR1 MNHEY and CDR2 SVGAGI. The CDR3 length is 12 residues. Trimming removed 7 bases from V and 8 bases from J; junction bases left unmatched: 7.

This clone was seen a few times. This chain connects TRBV6-6 to TRBJ2-2, with 7 bases fitting TRBD2. The CDR3 is 15 amino acids. Unmatched junction bases numbered 7, after V lost 5 bases and J lost 4 bases. Germline-derived CDR1 and CDR2 are MNHNY and SVGAGI (reference sequence). Here the CDR3 DNA reads TGTGCCAGCAGTCCCCCGGGACTACCCACCGGGGAGCTGTTTTTT. As protein: CASSPPGLPTGELFF.

This chain uses TRBV7-2 with TRBJ2-2; D gene uncertain. The V and J ends lost 2 bases and 5 bases respectively, with 3 bases between them. The CDR3 contains 12 residues. CDR1 and CDR2 (germline): SGHTA, FQGNSA. CDR3 sequence reads: CASSLLTGELFF. The CDR3 region has the DNA TGTGCCAGCAGCTTATTAACCGGGGAGCTGTTTTTT.

V is TRBV7-2 and J is TRBJ2-7; a weak D match, TRBD1 (7 bases). V gave up 5 bases and J gave up 2 bases, with 13 bases separating them. Germline CDR1 SGHTA, CDR2 FQGNSA. The CDR3 loop spans 14 amino acids. CDR3: CASSPGGTAYEQYF. The CDR3 nucleotides are TGTGCCAGCAGCCCAGGCGGGACAGCCTACGAGCAGTACTTC. The full variable domain, in which reference TRBV7-2 and TRBJ2-7 provide the parts outside the CDR3, is GAGVSQSPSNKVTEKGKDVELRCDPISGHTALYWYRQSLGQGLEFLIYFQGNSAPDKSGLPSDRFSAERTGGSVSTLTIQRTQQEDSAVYLCASSPGGTAYEQYFGPGTRLTVT.

The V call is TRBV5-1, the J call TRBJ2-2, with TRBD2 matching 7 bases. V dropped 6 bases and J dropped 0; count of bases not matched to a gene: 5. The CDR3 is 15 amino acids. CDR1 is SGHRS, CDR2 YFSETQ, per germline. The CDR3 DNA is TGCGCCAGCACCCCAGGGAGGGCGAACACCGGGGAGCTGTTTTTT. It encodes CASTPGRANTGELFF.

The V gene is TRBV27, the J gene TRBJ1-6; D remains unclear. V lost 5 bases, J lost 2 bases, and 13 bases lay in between. The V gene's germline CDR1 is MNHEY and CDR2 SMNVEV (reference sequence). The CDR3 runs 16 residues. DNA of the CDR3: TGTGCCAGCAGTCCGCTCGGGGAGGCCTATAATTCACCCCTCCACTTT. Its protein product is CASSPLGEAYNSPLHF.

The chain combines TRBV19 with TRBJ2-2; 8 nucleotides agree with TRBD2. J was trimmed by 6 bases and V by 6 bases; bases with no gene match: 6. The CDR3 is made up of 14 amino acids. Germline V gene data show CDR1 as LNHDA and CDR2 as SQIVND (reference sequence). The CDR3 loop reads CASSDQRGPGELFF. The CDR3 DNA reads TGTGCCAGTAGCGATCAGCGGGGGCCCGGGGAGCTGTTTTTT.

The chain links TRBV7-2 to TRBJ2-1; 10 bases map to TRBD1. There are 15 residues in the CDR3. From germline, CDR1 is SGHTA and CDR2 FQGNSA. V lost 0 bases, J lost 6 bases, and 2 bases stayed unmatched. The CDR3 DNA is TGTGCCAGCAGCTTAGCCGGGACAGGGGTCAATGAGCAGTTCTTC. Protein product: CASSLAGTGVNEQFF. Looking up the rest from reference TRBV7-2 and TRBJ2-1 gives the full variable domain: GAGVSQSPSNKVTEKGKDVELRCDPISGHTALYWYRQSLGQGLEFLIYFQGNSAPDKSGLPSDRFSAERTGGSVSTLTIQRTQQEDSAVYLCASSLAGTGVNEQFFGPGTRLTVL.

The genes are TRBV5-6 and TRBJ1-3; no definite D call. CDR1 SGHDT and CDR2 YYEEEE come from the germline V gene. CDR3 length: 10 amino acids. With 8 bases removed from V and 2 bases from J, the gap between germline ends came to 2 bases. DNA of the CDR3: TGTGCCAGTACTGGAAACACCATATATTTT. Protein product: CASTGNTIYF.

This clone was picked up one time. The genes are TRBV7-2 and TRBJ1-1, with D perhaps TRBD1 (6 bases). Germline V gene data show CDR1 as SGHTA and CDR2 as FQGNSA. Trimming stripped 0 bases from V and 3 bases from J, with 11 bases between. CDR3 length: 15 residues. This CDR3 is CASSLALGGDTEAFF. In DNA, the CDR3 is TGTGCCAGCAGCTTAGCCTTAGGGGGGGACACTGAAGCTTTCTTT.

A few counts support this clone. The CDR3 reads CASSPPRTGKETQYF. CDR3 nucleotides: TGTGCCAGCAGCCCCCCACGGACAGGAAAAGAGACCCAGTACTTC. The chain recombines TRBV5-4 with TRBJ2-5; 7 bases are shared with TRBD1. V shed 4 bases and J 3 bases; nucleotides not matched to a gene: 9. This CDR3 is built from 15 residues. Germline V CDR1 and CDR2: SGHNT, YYREEE (reference sequence).

A note on this clone: A junction boundary mismatches the germline segment, possibly from a read error. Here the CDR3 reads CASGGGTGTRGPQYF. CDR3 DNA sequence: TGCGCCAGCGGCGGCGGGACGGGCACTAGGGGACCCCAGTACTTC. This chain uses TRBV5-4 with TRBJ2-5; maybe TRBD2 (6 bases). Per the germline V gene, CDR1 is SGHNT and CDR2 is YYREEE (reference sequence). The CDR3 spans 15 residues. Using reference TRBV5-4 and TRBJ2-5 for the parts outside the CDR3, the full variable domain is ETGVTQSPTHLIKTRGQQVTLRCSSQSGHNTVSWYQQALGQGPQFIFQYYREEENGRGNFPPRFSGLQFPNYSSELNVNALELDDSALYLCASGGGTGTRGPQYFGPGTRLLVL.

This clone showed up just once. The rearrangement joins TRBV28 to TRBJ1-2; no clear D. The CDR3 consists of 15 residues. Trimming pared 7 bases from V and 4 bases from J, leaving 19 bases between. Germline V lookup: CDR1 MDHEN, CDR2 SYDVKM. CDR3 sequence reads: CASTRGSGSVYGYTF. As DNA, the CDR3 is TGTGCCAGCACCCGGGGTAGTGGGAGTGTCTATGGCTACACCTTC.

The rearrangement links TRBV19 to TRBJ1-1, with 8 bases lining up with TRBD1. J was trimmed by 1 base and V by 1 base; bases with no gene match: 2. CDR3 size: 15 residues. Germline loops: CDR1 LNHDA, CDR2 SQIVND (reference sequence). CDR3 bases: TGTGCCAGTAGTATAGCCGGACAGGGGAACACTGAAGCTTTCTTT. Its protein is CASSIAGQGNTEAFF.